The clone carrying this T cell receptor (beta chain) was observed a few times. The target antigen is unknown. These data belong to a study of T-cell memory formation after mild COVID-19. For the study at large: The two donors had largely donor-specific TCR clusters. Findings and caveats of the study: SARS-CoV-2 specificity of second-wave clones peaking day 37 was unconfirmed. Mainly in CM and EM were contracting CD4+ clones; CD8+ were in EMRA.

CDR3 length equals 18 residues. The J segment lost 2 bases and the V segment lost 0 bases, leaving 10 bases of the junction unmatched. The germline gives CDR1 LNHNV, CDR2 YYDKDF (reference sequence). UMIs and sample barcodes were carried by the TCR alpha and TCR beta cDNA libraries that 5'RACE produced using constant-segment primers. In TCRdb, the 5' RACE reads were re-called with MiXCR into one record per CDR3 protein. The table has 400,000 or so distinct CDR3 sequences, 20% seen once; the top ten hold around 8.4%. The sample taken for sequencing was PBMCs or a T cell subset sorted from them (not recorded which). The source is an adult woman who had mild COVID-19 (a few samples of this study predate the infection). Cell type and time point are not known. V usage is TRBV15 and J usage is TRBJ1-5, with TRBD1 identical over 7 bases. The CDR3: CATSRDSNTGVGNQPQHF. The CDR3 nucleotides read TGTGCCACCAGCAGAGACTCAAATACAGGGGTAGGCAATCAGCCCCAGCATTTT.